This T cell receptor (beta chain) was sequenced in a study of cytomegalovirus exposure and HLA in healthy donors. About the study: The approximately 120 validation repertoires, a later analysis reported, used the same platform as the 700 or so repertoires from the first cohort. Study-wide points: According to the study, around 180 TCR beta chains were cytomegalovirus-associated.

Method: immunoSEQ multiplex PCR; TCRdb's copy keeps in-frame clones and lacks some. Of more than 95,000 clones listed, roughly 89% are singletons. The CDR3 runs to 16 residues. The trim removed 0 bases at V and 0 bases at J, leaving 3 bases unmatched. The V gene's germline CDR1 is SGDLS and CDR2 YYNGEE. Regarding this clone: Its matching antigen is unknown.

Material: PBMCs. The chain carries TRBV9 and TRBJ2-1, with TRBD2 matching over 7 bases. This clonotype was sampled from a woman aged 18-35 years in good health and CMV-seronegative. The CDR3 bases are TGTGCCAGCAGCGTAGGCCTAGCGGTCTCCTACAATGAGCAGTTCTTC. This codes for CASSVGLAVSYNEQFF.